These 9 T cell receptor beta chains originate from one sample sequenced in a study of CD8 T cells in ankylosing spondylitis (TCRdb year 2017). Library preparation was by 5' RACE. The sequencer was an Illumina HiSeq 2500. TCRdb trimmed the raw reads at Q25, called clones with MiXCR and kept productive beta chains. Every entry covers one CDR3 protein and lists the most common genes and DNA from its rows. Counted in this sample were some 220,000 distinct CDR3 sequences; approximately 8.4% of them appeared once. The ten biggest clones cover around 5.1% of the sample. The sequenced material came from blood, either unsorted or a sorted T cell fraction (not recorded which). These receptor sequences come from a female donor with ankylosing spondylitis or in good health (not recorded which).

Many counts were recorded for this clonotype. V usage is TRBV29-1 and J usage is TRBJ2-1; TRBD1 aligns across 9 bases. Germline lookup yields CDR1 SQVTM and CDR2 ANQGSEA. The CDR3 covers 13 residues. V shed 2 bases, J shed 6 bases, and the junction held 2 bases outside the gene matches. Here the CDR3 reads CSVEKTGGNEQFF. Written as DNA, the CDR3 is TGCAGCGTTGAAAAGACAGGGGGCAATGAGCAGTTCTTC.

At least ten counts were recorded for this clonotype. The CDR3: CASSLQGTGANVLTF. CDR3 in DNA: TGTGCCAGCAGCCTACAGGGAACTGGGGCCAACGTCCTGACTTTC. This chain links TRBV7-2 with TRBJ2-6; perhaps TRBD1 as D (6 bases). V was clipped by 5 bases and J by 2 bases, with 10 bases between them. CDR1 is SGHTA and CDR2 is FQGNSA in the germline V gene. The CDR3 has 15 residues.

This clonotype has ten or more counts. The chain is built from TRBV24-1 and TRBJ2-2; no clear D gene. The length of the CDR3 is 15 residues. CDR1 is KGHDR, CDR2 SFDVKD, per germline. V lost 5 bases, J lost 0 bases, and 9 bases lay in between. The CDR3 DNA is TGTGCCACCAGTGGCATTGCAGCGAACACCGGGGAGCTGTTTTTT. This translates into CATSGIAANTGELFF.

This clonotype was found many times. The CDR3 here is CAIMAGSYNEQFF. The CDR3 region has the DNA TGTGCCATCATGGCGGGGTCCTACAATGAGCAGTTCTTC. J is TRBJ2-1 and V is TRBV10-3, with D possibly matching TRBD2 (6 bases). Trimming left V 7 bases short and J 1 base short, with 8 bases between. The CDR3 covers 13 residues. Looked up from germline, CDR1 is ENHRY and CDR2 is SYGVKD.

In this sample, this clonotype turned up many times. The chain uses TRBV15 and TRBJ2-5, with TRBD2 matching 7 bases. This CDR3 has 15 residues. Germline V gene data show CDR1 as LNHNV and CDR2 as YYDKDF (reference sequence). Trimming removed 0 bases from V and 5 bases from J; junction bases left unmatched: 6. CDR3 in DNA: TGTGCCACCAGCAGAGATCCCGGGGAGGGCGAGACCCAGTACTTC. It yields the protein CATSRDPGEGETQYF. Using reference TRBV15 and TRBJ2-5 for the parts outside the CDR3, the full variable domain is DAMVIQNPRYQVTQFGKPVTLSCSQTLNHNVMYWYQQKSSQAPKLLFHYYDKDFNNEADTPDNFQSRRPNTSFCFLDIRSPGLGDTAMYLCATSRDPGEGETQYFGPGTRLLVL.

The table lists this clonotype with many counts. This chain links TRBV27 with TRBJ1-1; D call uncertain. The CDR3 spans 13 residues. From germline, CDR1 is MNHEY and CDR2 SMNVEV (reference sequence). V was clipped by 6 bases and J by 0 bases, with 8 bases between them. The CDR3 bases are TGTGCCAGCAGGGTTGGCTTGAACACTGAAGCTTTCTTT. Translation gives CASRVGLNTEAFF.

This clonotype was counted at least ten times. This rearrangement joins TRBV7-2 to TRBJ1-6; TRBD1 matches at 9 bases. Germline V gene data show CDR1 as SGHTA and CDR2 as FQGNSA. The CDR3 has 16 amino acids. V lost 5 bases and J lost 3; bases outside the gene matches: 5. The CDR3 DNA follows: TGTGCCAGCAGCGACAGGACAGGGGACTATAATTCACCCCTCCACTTT. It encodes CASSDRTGDYNSPLHF.

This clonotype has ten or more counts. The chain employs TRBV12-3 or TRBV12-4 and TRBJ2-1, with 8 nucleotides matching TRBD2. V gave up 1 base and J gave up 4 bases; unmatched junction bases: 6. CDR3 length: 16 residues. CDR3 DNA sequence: TGTGCCAGCAGTTTAGGGGGACTAGGCCATTACAATGAGCAGTTCTTC. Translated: CASSLGGLGHYNEQFF.

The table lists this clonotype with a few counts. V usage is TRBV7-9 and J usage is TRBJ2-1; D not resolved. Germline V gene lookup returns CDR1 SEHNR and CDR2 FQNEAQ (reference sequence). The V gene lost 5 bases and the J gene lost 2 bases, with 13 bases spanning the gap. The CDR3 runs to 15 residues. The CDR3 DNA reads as TGTGCCAGCAGCCCTATAGCATCCGCCTACAATGAGCAGTTCTTC. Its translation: CASSPIASAYNEQFF. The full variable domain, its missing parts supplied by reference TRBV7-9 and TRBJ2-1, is DTGVSQNPRHKITKRGQNVTFRCDPISEHNRLYWYRQTLGQGPEFLTYFQNEAQLEKSRLLSDRFSAERPKGSFSTLEIQRTEQGDSAMYLCASSPIASAYNEQFFGPGTRLTVL.